Each of the 27 T cell receptor beta chains below was sequenced from the same sample in a study of technical replicates of blood from a handful of donors. Assay: immunoSEQ multiplex PCR; the TCRdb copy retains only in-frame clones and omits some. The data contain approximately 73,000 clones, around 90% of them singletons. Sequencing used T cells isolated from PBMCs. These TCRs come from a human donor in good health.

The chain employs TRBV5-4 and TRBJ1-2; the D is unclear. V dropped 4 bases and J dropped 8 bases, with 12 bases sitting between them. CDR1 SGHNT and CDR2 YYREEE come from the germline V gene (reference sequence). There are 12 residues in the CDR3. The CDR3 sequence: CASSLDGGGYTF. CDR3 DNA: TGTGCCAGCAGCCTAGATGGTGGGGGCTACACCTTC. Using reference TRBV5-4 and TRBJ1-2 for the parts outside the CDR3, the full variable domain is ETGVTQSPTHLIKTRGQQVTLRCSSQSGHNTVSWYQQALGQGPQFIFQYYREEENGRGNFPPRFSGLQFPNYSSELNVNALELDDSALYLCASSLDGGGYTFGSGTRLTVV.

V is TRBV11-1 and J is TRBJ1-4, with 8 nucleotides matching TRBD1. V was clipped by 8 bases and J by 8 bases; unmatched bases: 13. From germline, CDR1 is SGHAT and CDR2 FQDESV (reference sequence). This CDR3 has 15 residues. The CDR3 DNA reads as TGTGCCAGCGGAGCTCCTACAGGGGGATCAGAAAAACTGTTTTTT. Its translation: CASGAPTGGSEKLFF.

CDR3 loop: CATRTGSYEQYF. In DNA, the CDR3 is TGTGCCACCCGGACAGGATCCTACGAGCAGTACTTC. The chain uses TRBV30 and TRBJ2-7, with 7 bases fitting TRBD1. Germline V CDR1 and CDR2: GTSNPN, SVGIG (reference sequence). The ends lost 8 bases at V and 1 base at J; junction bases unmatched: 5. This CDR3 is built from 12 residues.

This chain uses TRBV7-9 with TRBJ2-3; D is perhaps TRBD2 (6 bases). From germline, CDR1 is SEHNR and CDR2 FQNEAQ (reference sequence). V was trimmed by 2 bases and J by 1 base, leaving 13 bases between them. The CDR3 covers 16 residues. The CDR3 coding sequence is TGTGCCAGCAGCTTATGGAGGGATCCTCGCACAGATACGCAGTATTTT. Its protein product is CASSLWRDPRTDTQYF.

J is TRBJ2-7 and V is TRBV7-2, with a weak D call TRBD2 (5 bases). This CDR3 is built from 12 residues. The V end was cut by 8 bases, the J end by 2 bases, with 10 bases between. The germline V gene has CDR1 SGHTA and CDR2 FQGNSA. The CDR3 region is CASGSGTYEQYF. The CDR3 DNA follows: TGTGCCAGCGGGAGCGGTACCTACGAGCAGTACTTC. Supplemented by reference TRBV7-2 and TRBJ2-7, the full variable domain reads GAGVSQSPSNKVTEKGKDVELRCDPISGHTALYWYRQSLGQGLEFLIYFQGNSAPDKSGLPSDRFSAERTGGSVSTLTIQRTQQEDSAVYLCASGSGTYEQYFGPGTRLTVT.

The V call is TRBV7-9, the J call TRBJ2-1, with 7 bases lining up with TRBD2. Trimming at V came to 3 bases and at J to 4 bases, leaving 3 bases not matched to a gene. The germline V gene has CDR1 SEHNR and CDR2 FQNEAQ (reference sequence). The CDR3 length is 14 residues. The CDR3 loop reads CASSLTSIYNEQFF. As DNA, the CDR3 is TGTGCCAGCAGCTTGACTAGCATATACAATGAGCAGTTCTTC. The entire variable domain, with the rest obtained from reference TRBV7-9 and TRBJ2-1, is as follows: DTGVSQNPRHKITKRGQNVTFRCDPISEHNRLYWYRQTLGQGPEFLTYFQNEAQLEKSRLLSDRFSAERPKGSFSTLEIQRTEQGDSAMYLCASSLTSIYNEQFFGPGTRLTVL.

The chain carries TRBV7-8 and TRBJ2-7; the match to TRBD2 covers 8 bases. The CDR3 is 15 residues long. Trimming at V came to 5 bases and at J to 3 bases, leaving 9 bases not matched to a gene. CDR1 is SGHVS, CDR2 FQNEAQ, per germline. The CDR3 nucleotides read TGTGCCAGCAGCACCGGGAGCGGGAGTAGCTACGAGCAGTACTTC. It translates to CASSTGSGSSYEQYF.

This sequence joins TRBV19 and TRBJ2-2; D remains unclear. The germline gives CDR1 LNHDA, CDR2 SQIVND (reference sequence). The V end was cut by 2 bases, the J end by 0 bases, with 7 bases between. The CDR3 is 15 amino acids. Here the CDR3 DNA reads TGTGCCAGTAGTATAACGAGTGCGAACACCGGGGAGCTGTTTTTT. This translates into CASSITSANTGELFF.

This rearrangement joins TRBV11-2 to TRBJ1-1; 7 positions match TRBD1. The CDR3 totals 15 residues. CDR1 and CDR2 (germline): SGHAT, FQNNGV. Trimming at V came to 7 bases and at J to 3 bases, leaving 11 bases not matched to a gene. The CDR3 sequence is CASNHYITGDTEAFF. The CDR3 DNA reads TGTGCCAGCAACCATTATATTACAGGGGACACTGAAGCTTTCTTT.

The chain links TRBV21-1 to TRBJ1-5; no DNA check was done on the table's D call, TRBD1. TRBV21-1 is deemed a pseudogene. This CDR3 region has 15 residues. CDR3 sequence (DNA): TGTGCCAGCAGCAGTCCTGAGGGGGAAAATCAGCCCCAGCATTTT. It specifies CASSSPEGENQPQHF.

V usage is TRBV7-2 and J usage is TRBJ2-1; 9 bases match TRBD2. The CDR3 is 15 amino acids. CDR1 and CDR2 from the germline V gene are SGHTA and FQGNSA. Trimming at V came to 6 bases and at J to 8 bases, leaving 11 bases not matched to a gene. CDR3 DNA sequence: TGTGCCAGCAGTTCCCCGGGACTAGCAATCTATGAGCAGTTCTTC. Residues: CASSSPGLAIYEQFF.

The chain carries TRBV27 and TRBJ2-1; possible D gene TRBD2, 5 bases. Trimming stripped 5 bases from V and 3 bases from J, with 8 bases between. The germline CDR1 and CDR2 sequences are MNHEY and SMNVEV (reference sequence). The CDR3 runs 13 residues. The CDR3 nucleotides read TGTGCCAGCAGTCCGGACTTCTACAATGAGCAGTTCTTC. This sequence encodes CASSPDFYNEQFF.

The V call is TRBV5-6, the J call TRBJ1-3, with D hard to call. Trimming shortened V by 6 bases and J by 4 bases, and 11 bases separated the two germline ends. CDR3 length: 13 residues. CDR1 is SGHDT, CDR2 YYEEEE, per germline. The CDR3 coding sequence is TGTGCCAGCACACTAACATGGGGAAACACCATATATTTT. Translated, it gives CASTLTWGNTIYF.

The rearrangement joins TRBV4-1 to TRBJ2-7, with a tentative D call TRBD2 (6 bases). V was trimmed by 1 base and J by 3 bases, leaving 10 bases between them. The germline V gene has CDR1 MGHRA and CDR2 YSYEKL. The length of the CDR3 is 14 residues. The CDR3 region has the DNA TGCGCCAGCAGCCAAGTGGGGGGAGGCTACGAGCAGTACTTC. This encodes CASSQVGGGYEQYF.

This chain links TRBV28 with TRBJ2-5, with TRBD2 identical over 11 bases. There are 14 residues in the CDR3. The germline gives CDR1 MDHEN, CDR2 SYDVKM. After removal of 5 bases from V and 5 bases from J, the junction contained 4 bases not matched to a gene. The DNA of the CDR3 is TGTGCCAGCAGTCTACTAGCGGGAGTCGAGACCCAGTACTTC. Protein product: CASSLLAGVETQYF.

The chain has TRBV7-9 and TRBJ2-3, with D possibly TRBD1 on 6 matching bases. CDR1 SEHNR and CDR2 FQNEAQ come from the germline V gene (reference sequence). The germline V and J ends were trimmed by 5 bases and 2 bases, with 11 bases remaining between them. This CDR3 comprises 14 residues. CDR3 in DNA: TGTGCCAGCAGCCCGAGACAGGCCACAGATACGCAGTATTTT. This gives the protein CASSPRQATDTQYF. The complete variable domain, with remaining parts taken from reference TRBV7-9 and TRBJ2-3, reads DTGVSQNPRHKITKRGQNVTFRCDPISEHNRLYWYRQTLGQGPEFLTYFQNEAQLEKSRLLSDRFSAERPKGSFSTLEIQRTEQGDSAMYLCASSPRQATDTQYFGPGTRLTVL.

The rearrangement uses TRBV9 and TRBJ2-1; a weak D match, TRBD2 (5 bases). Trimming cost V 0 bases and J 7 bases, with 17 bases left between them. The CDR3 runs 16 residues. The germline CDR1 and CDR2 sequences are SGDLS and YYNGEE. CDR3 in amino acids: CASSVERGGSWNEQFF. DNA for the CDR3: TGTGCCAGCAGCGTAGAACGGGGTGGTAGTTGGAATGAGCAGTTCTTC.

The CDR3: CASSDREKLFF. The CDR3 bases are TGCGCCAGCAGTGATAGAGAAAAACTGTTTTTT. V gene TRBV10-2 combines with J gene TRBJ1-4; D call uncertain. Trimming left V 3 bases short and J 8 bases short, with 4 bases between. Germline values: CDR1 WSHSY, CDR2 SAAADI. The CDR3 has 11 residues.

The count of this clone is one. The CDR3 DNA follows: TGTGCCAGCAGCCCGTGGGGGGACAGAAAGAACACTGAAGCTTTCTTT. This translates into CASSPWGDRKNTEAFF. This sequence joins TRBV28 and TRBJ1-1, with TRBD1 matching over 7 bases. The ends lost 6 bases at V and 1 base at J; junction bases unmatched: 11. The CDR3 loop spans 16 amino acids. From germline, CDR1 is MDHEN and CDR2 SYDVKM.

The chain has TRBV7-3 and TRBJ1-1; D not certain. V lost 0 bases, J lost 1 base, and 9 bases lay in between. The CDR3 loop spans 15 amino acids. Germline V gene data show CDR1 as SGHTA and CDR2 as FQGTGA. The CDR3 spells CASSLTSGGNTEAFF. The CDR3 DNA is TGTGCCAGCAGCTTAACGTCAGGTGGGAACACTGAAGCTTTCTTT.

The gene calls are TRBV5-1 and TRBJ2-3; TRBD1 matches 11 bases. The CDR3 sequence is 14 residues long. Germline loops: CDR1 SGHRS, CDR2 YFSETQ. V was pared by 1 base and J by 8 bases, with 3 bases of the junction left unmatched. CDR3: CASSLQGTGGTQYF. CDR3 bases: TGCGCCAGCAGCTTGCAGGGGACAGGGGGTACGCAGTATTTT.

Regarding this clone: One end of the junction is discordant with germline, which a read error may explain. V and J are TRBV7-8 and TRBJ1-1, with no clear D. CDR3 size: 14 residues. The V gene's germline CDR1 is SGHVS and CDR2 FQNEAQ. The CDR3 spells CASSLMRGNAEAFF. CDR3 bases: TGTGCCAGCAGCTTAATGAGAGGGAACGCTGAAGCTTTCTTT.

This chain links TRBV4-3 with TRBJ2-3, with TRBD1 matching over 10 bases. Germline values: CDR1 LGHNA, CDR2 YSLEER. The ends lost 0 bases at V and 4 bases at J; junction bases unmatched: 1. The CDR3 runs to 15 residues. The CDR3 DNA follows: TGCGCCAGCAGCCAAGATGGGACAGGGGCAGATACGCAGTATTTT. This codes for CASSQDGTGADTQYF.

CDR3 nucleotide sequence: TGTGCCAGCAGTGGGCAAGCGGGAGTGTCTGGGACCCAGTACTTC. It encodes CASSGQAGVSGTQYF. The J gene is TRBJ2-5, the V gene TRBV28; 8 bases are shared with TRBD2. This CDR3 has 15 amino acids. Trimming at V came to 5 bases and at J to 7 bases, leaving 12 bases not matched to a gene. Germline-derived CDR1 and CDR2 are MDHEN and SYDVKM.

This chain links TRBV6-1 with TRBJ2-5; 13 bases are shared with TRBD2. With V trimmed by 8 bases and J by 7 bases, 7 bases remained unmatched. Looked up from germline, CDR1 is MNHNS and CDR2 is SASEGT. The CDR3 contains 14 residues. CDR3 region: CASGTSGDLGTQYF. The CDR3 DNA reads TGTGCCAGCGGGACTAGCGGGGACTTAGGGACCCAGTACTTC.

The V call is TRBV19, the J call TRBJ2-2; 8 bases agree with TRBD2. Germline CDR1 is LNHDA and CDR2 is SQIVND (reference sequence). V gave up 4 bases and J gave up 7 bases; unmatched junction bases: 2. This CDR3 contains 13 residues. CDR3 bases: TGTGCCAGTAGTACCGGGAGGGACGGGGAGCTGTTTTTT. It is translated as CASSTGRDGELFF.

This chain joins TRBV7-9 and TRBJ2-5; 8 positions match TRBD1. V lost 3 bases and J lost 2; bases outside the gene matches: 14. The CDR3 is made up of 18 amino acids. Germline V gene lookup returns CDR1 SEHNR and CDR2 FQNEAQ (reference sequence). CDR3 DNA: TGTGCCAGCAGCTTCCCCCCAGGGGGCGCGGAGACTCAAGAGACCCAGTACTTC. It encodes CASSFPPGGAETQETQYF.